The present T cell receptor beta chain was sequenced within a study of T cells after yellow fever vaccination. Study in general: Each low-cell-number fraction was prepared by means of SMART-Seq v4 Ultra Low Input.

This CDR3 region has 17 residues. Germline CDR1 and CDR2: MNHNS and SASEGT. Deletions cut 4 bases from V and 0 bases from J, with 18 bases between. In this sample, this clonotype turned up a few times. What it recognizes is unknown. MiXCR, applied by TCRdb to the 5' RACE reads, yields one record per CDR3 protein. The sample contains under 200,000 distinct CDR3 sequences, about 7% of which appear only once. Findings and caveats of the study: Detected again after the booster were most primary-vaccination clones, at roughly 95% CD4 and about 90% CD8. Weaker overall was a secondary response that nonetheless peaked faster, on day 5 versus 15.

This TCR came from a man aged 18 to 30 who received the YFV17D yellow fever vaccine. The specimen was CD4+ T cells sorted from PBMCs, collected around 5 days after the first yellow fever vaccination. The chain combines TRBV6-1 with TRBJ2-5; D tentatively fits TRBD1 or TRBD2 (5 bases each). The CDR3, as DNA: TGTGCCAGCAGTGGTTCGGTCTTTGGGACCCACCAAGAGACCCAGTACTTC. It yields the protein CASSGSVFGTHQETQYF.